The T cell receptor (beta chain) under discussion was sequenced for a study of T cells in Graves' hyperthyroidism and ophthalmopathy (dated by TCRdb to about 2019). About the study as a whole: Peripheral blood was sampled at the time of initial diagnosis, prior to any treatment. Following sampling, methimazole starting at 30 mg daily was given to hyperthyroidism patients, and high-dose intravenous methylprednisolone was given to ophthalmopathy patients. The paper reports TCR Vbeta CDR3 sequencing of roughly 140 peripheral blood samples: 40 to 45 ophthalmopathy, under 80 hyperthyroidism and approximately 17 progressor patients. Prospective prediction of ophthalmopathy was tested in an independent validation cohort of under 20 hyperthyroidism patients and around 16 patients who later progressed to ophthalmopathy. The approximately 100 discovery patients were divided at random into training and test sets in a 7:3 ratio. In about 6 Graves' hyperthyroidism patients, the study also compared T-cell repertoires from thyroid tissue with T-cell repertoires from blood. A discovery cohort of about a hundred patients, 43 with Graves' ophthalmopathy and under 60 with stable Graves' hyperthyroidism, was used to find distinguishing TCR V-J signatures.

This clonotype was detected many times. Its antigen is not yet known. No quality values exist for individual bases; no much larger clone is one base distant. The TCR beta CDR3 regions were amplified from RNA transcripts. The first round of RT-PCR for the TCR CDR3 was performed with the HTBI primer set and the Qiagen OneStep RT-PCR kit. The libraries were constructed in a second round of multiplex PCR and then size-selected and purified. Paired-end sequencing of the libraries was performed with 100 bp reads on an Illumina HiSeq2000. In the paper's pipeline: SOAPnuke was used to process the raw data, removing reads that contained adapters or uncalled bases, had a mean Phred below 15, or lacked an exact match to the constant primer or identifier. COPE v1.2.5 was used to merge high-quality paired reads, and clonotypes were defined as unique nucleotide sequences. Clonotypes were aligned to IMGT TRBV, TRBD and TRBJ reference segments using MiTCR v1.1. Only V-J combinations with frequency above 0.0001, covering approximately 99% of repertoires, were analysed. The TCS score was defined as the ratio of F50 (clonal expansion) to E x V (chaos), calculated using BLOSUM62-based TCRdist between CDR3 peptides within each V-J. Welch's t-statistics and random forest reduced around 520 V-J features to 13, which were used in a naive Bayes classifier (R e1071). TCRdb cleaned the public reads at Q25 with fastp, built clones with MiXCR and kept in-frame beta chains. Rows are combined by CDR3 protein, so each entry shows the most common genes and DNA. TCRdb, not the original authors, processed these V and J calls. In this sample the table shows around 250,000 distinct CDR3 sequences, approximately 15% of which occur a single time. The ten largest clones add up to 10% to 15% of the sample.

Hyperthyroidism patients were newly diagnosed, with disease duration under 2 months, and aged 18 to 65 years. Exclusion was applied to patients with uncontrolled infections, other autoimmune diseases, pregnancy or lactation. Diagnoses were based on clinical symptoms, serum thyroxine and TRAb, thyroid ultrasound and orbital computed tomography. Blood from progressor patients was drawn when they were first diagnosed with hyperthyroidism, before any ophthalmopathy symptoms appeared. Ficoll-Paque density gradient centrifugation was used to isolate PBMCs from around 10 ml of fresh peripheral blood. Progressor patients were first diagnosed with Graves' hyperthyroidism and then developed ophthalmopathy during follow-up. Trizol reagent was used to extract total RNA, and RNA quality was then checked on an Agilent 2100 Bioanalyzer. V is pared back by 3 bases and J by 8 bases, with 5 bases lying between the germline termini. From its cysteine to its phenylalanine, the CDR3 spans 11 amino acids. Here the CDR3 DNA is all that survives: 33 bases in frame from base 1. CDR1 and CDR2, looked up from the germline V gene, are MDHEN and SYDVKM.

What the study reported, not specific to this receptor: In cross-validation, a model built on a 13 V-J signature told ophthalmopathy apart from stable hyperthyroidism with 85% to 90% sensitivity and 81% to 82% specificity, and in testing the same model reached 80%/75%. Sample size was not statistically predetermined, and investigators were not blinded to group allocation. Most expanded thyroid clonotypes (frequency above 0.001) were also detected in blood, a finding suggesting that blood repertoires may reflect thyroid immune responses. During validation, the model predicted progression to ophthalmopathy a median of around 6 months ahead of onset, with 60% to 71% sensitivity and under 85% specificity.

The specimen was blood. The chain employs TRBV28 and TRBJ2-1; TRBD1 is possibly the D segment (5 matching bases). The clonotype originates from a woman aged 40 to 50 with Graves' hyperthyroidism that later progressed to Graves' ophthalmopathy. The DNA is as follows: TGTGCCAGCAGTTTCAGGGATGAGCAGTTCTTC. Translated, it gives CASSFRDEQFF.